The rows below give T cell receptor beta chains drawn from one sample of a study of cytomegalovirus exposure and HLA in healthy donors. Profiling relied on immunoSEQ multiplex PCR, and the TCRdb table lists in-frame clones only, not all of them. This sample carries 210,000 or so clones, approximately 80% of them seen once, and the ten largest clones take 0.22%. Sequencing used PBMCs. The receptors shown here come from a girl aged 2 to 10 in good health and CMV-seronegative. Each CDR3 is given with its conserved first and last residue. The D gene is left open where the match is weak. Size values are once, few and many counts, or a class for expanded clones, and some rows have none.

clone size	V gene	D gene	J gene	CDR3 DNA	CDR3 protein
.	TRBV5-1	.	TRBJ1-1	TGCGCCAGCAGCTTGGAGCCAGGCACTGAAGCTTTCTTT	CASSLEPGTEAFF
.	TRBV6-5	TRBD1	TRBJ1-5	TGTGCCAGCACTGCGACAGGGGCCAGCAATCAGCCCCAGCATTTT	CASTATGASNQPQHF
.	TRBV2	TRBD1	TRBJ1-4	TGTGCCAGCAGTAGGACAGGGGTACATGAAAAACTGTTTTTT	CASSRTGVHEKLFF
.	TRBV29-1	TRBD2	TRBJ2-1	TGCAGCGTTAGTAGCGGGAGGGCCACCAATGAGCAGTTCTTC	CSVSSGRATNEQFF
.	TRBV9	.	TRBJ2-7	TGTGCCAGCAGCGGGGACATCCACTCCTACGAGCAGTACTTC	CASSGDIHSYEQYF
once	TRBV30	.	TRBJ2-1	TGTGCCTGGAGGCACGGGACGGGGGAATTCTTC	CAWRHGTGEFF
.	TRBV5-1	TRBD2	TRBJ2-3	TGCGCCAGCAGCTGGGGGGGTAGCGGCACAGATACGCAGTATTTT	CASSWGGSGTDTQYF
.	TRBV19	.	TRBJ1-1	TGTGCCAGTAGTAGGGACCTCCTCGGGAGGTACAGCACTGAAGCTTTCTTT	CASSRDLLGRYSTEAFF
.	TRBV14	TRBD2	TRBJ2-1	TGTGCCAGCAGCGAACTAGCGGGAGCGTATAATGAGCAGTTCTTC	CASSELAGAYNEQFF
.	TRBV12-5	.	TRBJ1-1	TGTGCTAGTGGCCTATATCCCATGAACACTGAAGCTTTCTTT	CASGLYPMNTEAFF
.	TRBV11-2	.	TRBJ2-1	TGTGCCAGCAGCTCTTTACAGGGAAGACGGTCGGATGAGCAGTTCTTC	CASSSLQGRRSDEQFF
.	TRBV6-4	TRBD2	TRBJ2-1	TGTGCCAGCAGCAGACTAGCGGGAGTTTCAAATGAGCAGTTCTTC	CASSRLAGVSNEQFF
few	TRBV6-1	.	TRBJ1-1	TGTGCCAGCAGTGAATCGGACAGAAACACTGAAGCTTTCTTT	CASSESDRNTEAFF
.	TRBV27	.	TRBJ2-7	TGTGCCAGCAGTTCCGGACAGCAATACGAGCAGTACTTC	CASSSGQQYEQYF
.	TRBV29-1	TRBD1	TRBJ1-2	TGCAGCGCTGGGACAGGGTCCTATGGCTACACCTTC	CSAGTGSYGYTF
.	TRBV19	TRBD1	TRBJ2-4	TGTGCCAGTAGTATAGGGGGACAGGACAATCAGTACTTC	CASSIGGQDNQYF
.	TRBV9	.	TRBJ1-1	TGTGCCAGCTCCCGGGGCCTCGGGAGAGCTTTCTTT	CASSRGLGRAFF
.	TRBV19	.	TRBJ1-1	TGTGCCAGTAGTATAGGCAGCACTGAAGCTTTCTTT	CASSIGSTEAFF
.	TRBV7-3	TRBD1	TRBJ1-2	TGTGCCAGCAGCTTAGGACAGGGCTATGGCTACACCTTC	CASSLGQGYGYTF
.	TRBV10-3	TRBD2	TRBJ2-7	TGTGCCATCAGAGCGGGGATGCTCTACGAGCAGTACTTC	CAIRAGMLYEQYF
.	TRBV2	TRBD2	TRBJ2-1	TGTGCCAGCAGTGCTAGCGGGGGCTCCTACAATGAGCAGTTCTTC	CASSASGGSYNEQFF
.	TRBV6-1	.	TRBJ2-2	TGTGCCAGCAGGGGAGGACGGATCACCGGGGAGCTGTTTTTT	CASRGGRITGELFF
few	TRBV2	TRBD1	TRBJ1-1	TGTGCCAGCAGCGTAACAGGGGCTCCTAACACTGAAGCTTTCTTT	CASSVTGAPNTEAFF
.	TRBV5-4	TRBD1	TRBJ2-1	TGTGCCAGCCGGGACAGGGGTCACAATGAGCAGTTCTTC	CASRDRGHNEQFF
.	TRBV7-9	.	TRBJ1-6	TGTGCCAGCAGCCCCGCCGGTTTAGTCCAAACACCCCTCCACTTT	CASSPAGLVQTPLHF
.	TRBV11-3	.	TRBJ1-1	TGTGCCAGCAGCTTAGGTGTCAGATCACAGTCTTTCTTT	CASSLGVRSQSFF
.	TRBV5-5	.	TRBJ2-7	TGTGCCAGCAGCTTGGTTCCCGGGAGCTCCTACGAGCAGTACTTC	CASSLVPGSSYEQYF
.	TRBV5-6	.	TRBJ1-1	TGTGCCAGCAGCTTTTCAGGGGTTGGCACTGAAGCTTTCTTT	CASSFSGVGTEAFF
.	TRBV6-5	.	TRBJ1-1	TGTGCCAGCAGTTACTCGGTCGGGGTGAACACTGAAGCTTTCTTT	CASSYSVGVNTEAFF
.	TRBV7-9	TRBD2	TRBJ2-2	TGTGCCAGCAGCTCACCGCCGGGGAGCGGGGGGTTCACCGGGGAGCTGTTTTTT	CASSSPPGSGGFTGELFF
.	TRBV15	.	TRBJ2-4	TGTGCCACCAGCAGAGCAGGGACCAAAAACATTCAGTACTTC	CATSRAGTKNIQYF
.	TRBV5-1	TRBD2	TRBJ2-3	TGCGCCAGCAGCTTAGTCGCCGGGACTAGCGTTCCCGCAGATACGCAGTATTTT	CASSLVAGTSVPADTQYF
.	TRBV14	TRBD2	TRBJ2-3	TGTGCCAGCGGGACTAGCGGGGGCCTCGAAACCGATACGCAGTATTTT	CASGTSGGLETDTQYF
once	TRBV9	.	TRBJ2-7	TGTGCCAGCAGCGTAGAGGGAGCTAACACGCAGTACTTC	CASSVEGANTQYF
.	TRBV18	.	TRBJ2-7	TGTGCCAGCGCATTCCAACCAGAGGCAGAGCAGTACTTC	CASAFQPEAEQYF
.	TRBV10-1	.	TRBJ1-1	TGCGCCAGCAGTGAGTCAGGCAGGGACACTGAAGCTTTCTTT	CASSESGRDTEAFF
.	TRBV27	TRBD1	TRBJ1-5	TGTGCCAGCTGGGGGCAGGGGGTAACGGCCCAGCATTTT	CASWGQGVTAQHF
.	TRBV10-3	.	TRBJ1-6	TGTGCTATGAGGAGGTCAGATATTAATTCACCCCTCCACTTT	CAMRRSDINSPLHF
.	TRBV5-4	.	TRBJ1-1	TGTGCCAGCAGCTTGGGGGCGGGGGTCTCTGAAGCTTTCTTT	CASSLGAGVSEAFF
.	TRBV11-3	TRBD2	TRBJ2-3	TGTGCCAGCAGCTCGGGACTAGCGGGAGGGCCCCCAGATACGCAGTATTTT	CASSSGLAGGPPDTQYF
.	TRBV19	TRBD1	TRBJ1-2	TGTGCCAGTAGTCACCCGGACAGGGGGGGCGGCTACACCTTC	CASSHPDRGGGYTF
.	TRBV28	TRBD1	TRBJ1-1	TGTGCCAGCACCCAGGGGGCGAGAACTGAAGCTTTCTTT	CASTQGARTEAFF
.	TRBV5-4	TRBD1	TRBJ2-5	TGTGCCAGCAGCTTGGGGACAGGGGGCGCAGAGACCCAGTACTTC	CASSLGTGGAETQYF
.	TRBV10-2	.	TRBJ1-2	TGCGCCAGCAATGGTGTGGGAGACATTGGCTACACCTTC	CASNGVGDIGYTF
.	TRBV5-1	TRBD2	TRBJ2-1	TGCGCCAGCAGCTTGGTGTCCCTAGCGGTCGGGGATGAGCAGTTCTTC	CASSLVSLAVGDEQFF
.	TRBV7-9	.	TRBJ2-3	TGTGCCAGCAGCTTTTTGAGTAGCGGAACAGATACGCAGTATTTT	CASSFLSSGTDTQYF
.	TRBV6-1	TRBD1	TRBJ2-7	TGTGCCAGCAGTGAACCTCGTTCAGGGGGTTACGAGCAGTACTTC	CASSEPRSGGYEQYF
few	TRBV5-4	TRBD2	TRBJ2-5	TGTGCCAGCAGCTTTGAAGCGGGGGGCCTCGACTGGGGGGGGACCCAGTACTTC	CASSFEAGGLDWGGTQYF
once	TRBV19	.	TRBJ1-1	TGTGCCAGTAGTATACTACAGGGGAACACTGAAGCTTTCTTT	CASSILQGNTEAFF